The 16 T cell receptor beta chains given below trace back to one sample, sequenced in a study of cytomegalovirus exposure and HLA in healthy donors. The primer mix had 60 Vbeta and 13 Jbeta primers. The assay was immunoSEQ multiplex PCR, and TCRdb's table has in-frame clones only and misses some. Among a few hundred thousand clones, under 80% were seen once, and the ten largest hold about 0.22%. What was sequenced was PBMCs. These receptors were obtained from a girl aged 2-9 years in good health and CMV-seronegative.

This clone was seen a handful of times. The chain is built from TRBV11-2 and TRBJ1-3; D might be TRBD1 (5 bases). V dropped 5 bases and J dropped 0 bases, with 14 bases sitting between them. This CDR3 is 16 amino acids long. CDR1 and CDR2 (germline): SGHAT, FQNNGV. The DNA for the CDR3 is TGTGCCAGCAGCCCCCGACAGTTTGACTCTGGAAACACCATATATTTT. It translates to CASSPRQFDSGNTIYF.

This chain links TRBV27 with TRBJ2-5; TRBD2 matches 12 bases. Per the germline V gene, CDR1 is MNHEY and CDR2 is SMNVEV (reference sequence). This CDR3 has 17 amino acids. V gave up 2 bases and J gave up 2 bases; unmatched junction bases: 6. The CDR3 DNA reads as TGTGCCAGCAGTTTACTAGCGGGAGGGAAGATTCAAGAGACCCAGTACTTC. Amino acids: CASSLLAGGKIQETQYF.

In the case of this clone: The CDR3 carries no conserved terminal phenylalanine or tryptophan, so it likely arises from a read error. The DNA is left out, because the CDR3 cannot be placed on it with certainty; the CDR3 is given as TCRdb lists it. This chain links TRBV5-6 with TRBJ2-7; the table's D call, TRBD2, has no DNA check behind it. Germline loops: CDR1 SGHDT, CDR2 YYEEEE. The CDR3 is 15 residues long, ends included. CDR3 protein: CASRTEETSGEPVTS.

The CDR3, as DNA: TGTGCCAGCAGCCAAGGCGGTGGGACAGGGTTAAACACTGAAGCTTTCTTT. It translates to CASSQGGGTGLNTEAFF. The chain couples TRBV4-2 to TRBJ1-1, with TRBD1 matching over 9 bases. V lost 1 base and J lost 2; bases outside the gene matches: 8. This CDR3 has 17 residues. The germline V gene encodes CDR1 LGHNA and CDR2 YNFKEQ.

In its sample, this clone was seen a few times. The DNA for the CDR3 is TGTGCCAGCAGCCAGGAATTCGGGACTACGCAGTACTTC. This translates into CASSQEFGTTQYF. The chain employs TRBV7-9 and TRBJ2-7; TRBD2 matches at 7 bases. Unmatched junction bases numbered 10, after V lost 5 bases and J lost 9 bases. The length of the CDR3 is 13 residues. In germline, CDR1 is SEHNR, CDR2 FQNEAQ (reference sequence).

The table lists this clone with a count of one. The gene calls are TRBV6-6 and TRBJ1-1; D is unclear. CDR3 length: 14 amino acids. Germline CDR1 MNHNY, CDR2 SVGAGI (reference sequence). V gave up 6 bases and J gave up 4 bases, with 15 bases separating them. This CDR3 is CASRAGSDLTEAFF. CDR3 coding DNA: TGTGCCAGCAGAGCCGGGTCCGATCTCACTGAAGCTTTCTTT.

This chain links TRBV2 with TRBJ1-2, with 11 bases that match TRBD1. The CDR3 is 12 amino acids. V lost 11 bases, J lost 6 bases, and 5 bases stayed unmatched. Germline CDR1 is SNHLY and CDR2 is FYNNEI. The CDR3 reads CARGTGGDGYTF. CDR3 nucleotides: TGTGCCCGCGGGACAGGGGGGGATGGCTACACCTTC.

V usage is TRBV5-4 and J usage is TRBJ1-2; 7 bases are a match to TRBD1. V lost 4 bases and J lost 0; bases outside the gene matches: 3. This CDR3 is 14 amino acids long. Germline V gives CDR1 SGHNT, CDR2 YYREEE (reference sequence). DNA of the CDR3: TGTGCCAGCAGCCGGGACAGTTCTAACTATGGCTACACCTTC. Translating it yields CASSRDSSNYGYTF.

The rearrangement joins TRBV19 to TRBJ2-2; tentative D call: TRBD2 (6 bases). Per the germline V gene, CDR1 is LNHDA and CDR2 is SQIVND (reference sequence). Between the trimmed V and J ends, which lost 6 bases and 1 base, there was a span of 12 bases. There are 15 residues in the CDR3. CDR3 bases: TGTGCCAGTAGATCGGGACTCCTGAACACCGGGGAGCTGTTTTTT. Amino acid sequence: CASRSGLLNTGELFF.

The chain recombines TRBV6-1 with TRBJ2-1; D unclear. The CDR3 sequence is 13 residues long. Germline assignment: CDR1 MNHNS and CDR2 SASEGT. Trimming left V 6 bases short and J 9 bases short, with 15 bases between. CDR3 protein: CASRGKPEVEQFF. The CDR3 nucleotides are TGTGCCAGCAGGGGCAAGCCCGAAGTTGAGCAGTTCTTC.

The V gene is TRBV7-9, the J gene TRBJ2-3; TRBD1 agrees at 7 bases. J was trimmed by 2 bases and V by 4 bases; bases with no gene match: 6. CDR3 length equals 15 residues. The germline V gene has CDR1 SEHNR and CDR2 FQNEAQ (reference sequence). The CDR3 DNA is TGTGCCAGCAGCTCCCGCGAGGGGGCCACAGATACGCAGTATTTT. Its protein is CASSSREGATDTQYF.

The rearrangement links TRBV28 to TRBJ2-7; 8 bases agree with TRBD1. This CDR3 comprises 15 residues. CDR1 and CDR2 (germline): MDHEN, SYDVKM. With V trimmed by 5 bases and J by 2 bases, 8 bases remained unmatched. The CDR3, as DNA: TGTGCCAGCAGTCAATCCGGGACAGGTACCTACGAGCAGTACTTC. It encodes CASSQSGTGTYEQYF.

The V gene is TRBV4-2, the J gene TRBJ2-1, with D uncertain. V was pared by 1 base and J by 4 bases, with 11 bases between. Germline V lookup: CDR1 LGHNA, CDR2 YNFKEQ. The CDR3 has 15 amino acids. The CDR3 bases are TGTGCCAGCAGCCAAGGAACTACGACTTACAATGAGCAGTTCTTC. Amino acid sequence: CASSQGTTTYNEQFF.

V gene TRBV6-5 combines with J gene TRBJ2-2; 10 bases agree with TRBD1. V gave up 2 bases and J gave up 4 bases; unmatched junction bases: 4. In germline, CDR1 is MNHEY, CDR2 SVGAGI. This CDR3 has 16 residues. This CDR3 reads CASSYPGTGATGELFF. DNA for the CDR3: TGTGCCAGCAGTTACCCCGGGACAGGGGCCACCGGGGAGCTGTTTTTT.

This clone showed up just a few times. The chain carries TRBV30 and TRBJ2-5; TRBD2 agrees at 7 bases. This CDR3 has 16 residues. After removal of 0 bases from V and 7 bases from J, the junction contained 14 bases not matched to a gene. Germline V gives CDR1 GTSNPN, CDR2 SVGIG (reference sequence). As DNA, the CDR3 is TGTGCCTGGAGTGTTAAAAAGACTAGCCCGATAGGGACCCAGTACTTC. Translated: CAWSVKKTSPIGTQYF.

The chain combines TRBV9 with TRBJ2-6, with D possibly being TRBD2 (6 bases). The V end was cut by 7 bases, the J end by 1 base, with 6 bases between. The germline V gene has CDR1 SGDLS and CDR2 YYNGEE. There are 13 residues in the CDR3. This chain's CDR3 is CASRGSGANVLTF. In DNA, the CDR3 is TGTGCCAGCCGGGGGTCTGGGGCCAACGTCCTGACTTTC.